Following are 32 T cell receptor beta chains from one sample sequenced in a study of cytomegalovirus exposure and HLA in healthy donors. Data came from immunoSEQ multiplex PCR; TCRdb stores just in-frame clones and leaves some out. The sample holds roughly 80,000 clones, roughly 95% seen once. The sample comprised PBMCs. These receptors came from a woman aged 18-29 years in good health and CMV-seropositive.

The chain employs TRBV7-9 and TRBJ2-7; 9 bases line up with TRBD1. The CDR3 length is 17 residues. Trimming cost V 1 base and J 5 bases; bases outside gene matches: 12. Germline V gene data show CDR1 as SEHNR and CDR2 as FQNEAQ (reference sequence). CDR3 bases: TGTGCCAGCAGCTTAGACCCCCGTGACAGGGGGTTTGACGAGCAGTACTTC. This codes for CASSLDPRDRGFDEQYF.

The V and J genes are TRBV4-3 and TRBJ1-1; 10 nucleotides match TRBD1. Germline V gene sequence: CDR1 LGHNA, CDR2 YSLEER. The CDR3 has 19 residues. Trimming removed 0 bases from V and 0 bases from J; junction bases left unmatched: 10. The CDR3 protein is CASSQDTGTGALMNTEAFF. For the CDR3, the DNA is TGCGCCAGCAGCCAAGACACCGGGACAGGGGCCCTTATGAACACTGAAGCTTTCTTT.

The chain employs TRBV2 and TRBJ2-1; no definite D call. Per germline, CDR1 SNHLY and CDR2 FYNNEI. This CDR3 comprises 13 residues. Trimming removed 4 bases at V and 3 bases at J, with 7 bases between. For the CDR3, the DNA is TGTGCCAGCAGTGTTGTGTACTACAATGAGCAGTTCTTC. Translated: CASSVVYYNEQFF.

The chain has TRBV11-2 and TRBJ2-7; the match to TRBD2 covers 7 bases. Germline V CDR1 and CDR2: SGHAT, FQNNGV. The CDR3 is made up of 15 amino acids. V gave up 0 bases and J gave up 7 bases; unmatched junction bases: 9. CDR3 coding DNA: TGTGCCAGCAGCTTAGACGGGAGGACCGCTTGGGAGCAGTACTTC. It encodes CASSLDGRTAWEQYF.

The chain uses TRBV29-1 and TRBJ2-5; weak D call: TRBD1 (6 bases). The germline V gene encodes CDR1 SQVTM and CDR2 ANQGSEA. Trimming shortened V by 5 bases and J by 2 bases, and 24 bases separated the two germline ends. The CDR3 has 17 residues. CDR3 in amino acids: CSVTTPIRGMRQETQYF. DNA of the CDR3: TGCAGCGTTACTACACCCATTAGGGGGATGCGACAAGAGACCCAGTACTTC.

The chain employs TRBV19 and TRBJ2-7; TRBD2 agrees at 7 bases. The CDR3 is 14 amino acids. The V and J ends lost 6 bases and 1 base, in that order; junction bases with no gene match: 6. The germline CDR1 and CDR2 sequences are LNHDA and SQIVND (reference sequence). This CDR3 reads CASRGKRGSYEQYF. In DNA form, the CDR3 reads TGTGCCAGTAGGGGAAAGCGGGGTTCCTACGAGCAGTACTTC.

The chain has TRBV5-1 and TRBJ1-4; possible D gene TRBD1, 5 bases. The germline V gene has CDR1 SGHRS and CDR2 YFSETQ. This CDR3 has 14 residues. V was cut by 4 bases and J by 3 bases, with 10 bases left in between. CDR3 bases: TGCGCCAGCAGCCCAGGGACTTCTAATGAAAAACTGTTTTTT. Protein product: CASSPGTSNEKLFF.

V and J are TRBV5-6 and TRBJ1-1; a weak D match, TRBD1 (6 bases). The CDR3 loop spans 11 amino acids. CDR1 is SGHDT, CDR2 YYEEEE, per germline. Between the trimmed V and J ends, which lost 0 bases and 10 bases, there was a span of 7 bases. This CDR3 reads CASSLGQAAFF. The CDR3 bases are TGTGCCAGCAGCTTGGGACAGGCAGCTTTCTTT.

The rearrangement links TRBV4-3 to TRBJ2-3; D may be TRBD2 (5 bases). Germline V gene data show CDR1 as LGHNA and CDR2 as YSLEER. The CDR3 has 15 amino acids. Trimming stripped 0 bases from V and 1 base from J, with 8 bases between. CDR3 coding DNA: TGCGCCAGCAGCCAAGATGCGGGCCGCACAGATACGCAGTATTTT. It codes for CASSQDAGRTDTQYF.

The genes are TRBV7-3 and TRBJ2-3; D remains ambiguous. The CDR3 extends over 12 amino acids. The germline CDR1 and CDR2 sequences are SGHTA and FQGTGA. V lost 4 bases and J lost 8, with 10 bases in between. CDR3 residues: CASSSPSGTQYF. The CDR3 coding sequence is TGTGCCAGCAGCTCCCCTAGTGGTACGCAGTATTTT.

The DNA of the CDR3 is TGTGCCAGCAGTTACACACTTTGGCGGCTTGAAGCTTTCTTT. It yields the protein CASSYTLWRLEAFF. The chain joins TRBV6-5 to TRBJ1-1, with D hard to call. Germline CDR1 MNHEY, CDR2 SVGAGI. The CDR3 totals 14 residues. Trimming pared 2 bases from V and 7 bases from J, leaving 14 bases between.

The chain is built from TRBV30 and TRBJ2-7, with D maybe TRBD1 (5 bases). V was pared by 5 bases and J by 5 bases, with 16 bases between. The CDR3 extends over 13 amino acids. Germline CDR1 is GTSNPN and CDR2 is SVGIG (reference sequence). The CDR3 DNA reads as TGTGCCTGGTCAACTGCAGGGTACAACGAGCAGTACTTC. Its protein is CAWSTAGYNEQYF.

V gene TRBV18 combines with J gene TRBJ1-2; 9 bases map to TRBD1. CDR1 and CDR2 from the germline V gene are KGHSH and LQKENI. J gave up 6 bases and V 1 base, and 3 bases lay outside the gene matches. The CDR3 runs 14 residues. The CDR3 here is CASSPLQGANGYTF. CDR3 nucleotide sequence: TGTGCCAGCTCACCACTACAGGGGGCAAATGGCTACACCTTC. The full variable domain, completed using reference TRBV18 and TRBJ1-2, is NAGVMQNPRHLVRRRGQEARLRCSPMKGHSHVYWYRQLPEEGLKFMVYLQKENIIDESGMPKERFSAEFPKEGPSILRIQQVVRGDSAAYFCASSPLQGANGYTFGSGTRLTVV.

The gene calls are TRBV5-4 and TRBJ1-1, with D hard to call. The V end was cut by 0 bases, the J end by 0 bases, with 12 bases between. Germline CDR1 SGHNT, CDR2 YYREEE (reference sequence). This CDR3 is built from 16 residues. In DNA, the CDR3 is TGTGCCAGCAGCTTGGAGGACTTCCGATTGAACACTGAAGCTTTCTTT. This gives the protein CASSLEDFRLNTEAFF.

The V and J genes are TRBV7-9 and TRBJ1-5; 8 positions agree with TRBD1. Germline V gives CDR1 SEHNR, CDR2 FQNEAQ (reference sequence). There are 13 residues in the CDR3. After removal of 5 bases from V and 4 bases from J, the junction contained 1 base not matched to a gene. CDR3 in amino acids: CASSRQGNQPQHF. The CDR3 DNA reads TGTGCCAGCAGCCGACAGGGGAATCAGCCCCAGCATTTT. The complete variable domain, with remaining parts taken from reference TRBV7-9 and TRBJ1-5, reads DTGVSQNPRHKITKRGQNVTFRCDPISEHNRLYWYRQTLGQGPEFLTYFQNEAQLEKSRLLSDRFSAERPKGSFSTLEIQRTEQGDSAMYLCASSRQGNQPQHFGDGTRLSIL.

This chain uses TRBV28 with TRBJ1-1; maybe TRBD1 (5 bases). Germline V gene sequence: CDR1 MDHEN, CDR2 SYDVKM. There are 16 residues in the CDR3. V was clipped by 5 bases and J by 4 bases, with 20 bases between them. This CDR3 reads CASSQGGVGSGTEAFF. DNA of the CDR3: TGTGCCAGCAGTCAGGGAGGGGTAGGGTCGGGCACTGAAGCTTTCTTT.

V is TRBV28 and J is TRBJ2-4; D perhaps matches TRBD1 (5 bases). The CDR3 has 18 amino acids. The germline V and J ends were trimmed by 5 bases and 2 bases, with 22 bases remaining between them. CDR1 MDHEN and CDR2 SYDVKM come from the germline V gene. The CDR3 loop is CASSPLKGQTRSKNIQYF. In nucleotides, the CDR3 is TGTGCCAGCAGTCCCCTCAAGGGGCAGACGAGGTCCAAAAACATTCAGTACTTC.

The V call is TRBV20-1, the J call TRBJ2-7, with 8 bases lining up with TRBD1. The CDR3 length is 11 residues. J was trimmed by 7 bases and V by 6 bases; bases with no gene match: 5. Germline CDR1 and CDR2: DFQATT and SNEGSKA (reference sequence). CDR3 DNA: TGCAGTGCCAGGGGGCTGGGGGAGCAGTACTTC. Translation: CSARGLGEQYF.

The chain joins TRBV7-2 to TRBJ1-2; D is ambiguous. The CDR3 loop spans 16 amino acids. The germline gives CDR1 SGHTA, CDR2 FQGNSA. V was cut by 1 base and J by 6 bases, with 18 bases left in between. The CDR3 spells CASSLVLGLPQDGYTF. CDR3 sequence (DNA): TGTGCCAGCAGCTTAGTTCTCGGACTCCCTCAGGATGGCTACACCTTC.

This clone was seen just once. The chain is built from TRBV7-2 and TRBJ2-5, with D unresolved. V lost 5 bases to trimming and J lost 9 bases, with 16 bases between them. CDR1 and CDR2 from the germline V gene are SGHTA and FQGNSA. The CDR3 runs to 13 residues. CDR3 coding DNA: TGTGCCAGCAGCCCGGAGAAGCAGAGACCCCAGTACTTC. This codes for CASSPEKQRPQYF.

The CDR3 DNA reads TGCGCCAGCAGCCAAGGAGGACAGGGTGATAGGGCTAATGAAAAACTGTTTTTT. This sequence encodes CASSQGGQGDRANEKLFF. The chain links TRBV4-3 to TRBJ1-4; 8 nucleotides line up with TRBD1. The J segment lost 3 bases and the V segment lost 1 base, leaving 10 bases of the junction unmatched. From germline, CDR1 is LGHNA and CDR2 YSLEER. The CDR3 has 18 amino acids.

This chain links TRBV12-2 with TRBJ2-3; whether TRBD1, the table's D call, matches the DNA was not checked. TRBV12-2 is a pseudogene locus. CDR3 length: 17 residues. The CDR3 sequence is CASRPGIQGTSTDTQYF. The CDR3 DNA follows: TGTGCAAGTCGCCCTGGGATCCAGGGAACTAGCACAGATACGCAGTATTTT.

The sample holds a few counts of this clone. The chain has TRBV4-2 and TRBJ1-2; no clear D gene. Germline V gene lookup returns CDR1 LGHNA and CDR2 YNFKEQ. Trimming pared 1 base from V and 3 bases from J, leaving 9 bases between. The CDR3 is 14 residues long. The CDR3 DNA reads TGTGCCAGCAGCCAAGTGGGCGAAGACTATGGCTACACCTTC. Its translation: CASSQVGEDYGYTF.

This rearrangement joins TRBV25-1 to TRBJ1-6; 9 bases are a match to TRBD1. Germline trimming cut 5 bases from V and 10 bases from J; bases unmatched to any gene: 6. This CDR3 is built from 14 residues. The germline V gene has CDR1 MGHDK and CDR2 SYGVNS. The CDR3 sequence is CASSKQGADSPLHF. CDR3 coding DNA: TGTGCCAGCAGTAAACAGGGGGCGGACTCACCCCTCCACTTT.

This rearrangement joins TRBV29-1 to TRBJ1-5, with TRBD1 as a possible D gene (6 bases). The CDR3 is 14 amino acids. The V end lost 7 bases, the J end lost 5 bases, and 18 bases lay between the germline ends. Germline V CDR1 and CDR2: SQVTM, ANQGSEA. CDR3 bases: TGCAGCGAATGGGGGCTCGGACAGTATCAGCCCCAGCATTTT. This encodes CSEWGLGQYQPQHF. Based on the CDR3 plus reference TRBV29-1 and TRBJ1-5, the full variable domain is SAVISQKPSRDICQRGTSLTIQCQVDSQVTMMFWYRQQPGQSLTLIATANQGSEATYESGFVIDKFPISRPNLTFSTLTVSNMSPEDSSIYLCSEWGLGQYQPQHFGDGTRLSIL.

The V call is TRBV9, the J call TRBJ2-1, with D tentatively TRBD1 (6 bases). The CDR3 covers 14 residues. Trimming took 0 bases from V and 4 from J, leaving 8 bases between them. The germline CDR1 and CDR2 sequences are SGDLS and YYNGEE. Written as DNA, the CDR3 is TGTGCCAGCAGCGTAGGGGACAAGTACAATGAGCAGTTCTTC. It encodes CASSVGDKYNEQFF.

The V gene is TRBV19, the J gene TRBJ2-1; 7 bases are a match to TRBD2. The CDR3 runs to 15 residues. CDR1 is LNHDA, CDR2 SQIVND, per germline (reference sequence). After removal of 3 bases from V and 5 bases from J, the junction contained 7 bases not matched to a gene. CDR3 bases: TGTGCCAGTAGTATTATGGCGGGAGCCCACAATGAGCAGTTCTTC. Residues: CASSIMAGAHNEQFF.

J is TRBJ1-1 and V is TRBV12-5; D possibly corresponds to TRBD1 (6 bases). This CDR3 spans 16 amino acids. Looked up from germline, CDR1 is LGHNT and CDR2 is FRNRAP. Trimming pared 0 bases from V and 1 base from J, leaving 12 bases between. The CDR3: CASGLVLGQTNTEAFF. The CDR3 bases are TGTGCTAGTGGTTTGGTACTTGGACAGACGAACACTGAAGCTTTCTTT.

The table lists this clone with a count of one. V usage is TRBV6-5 and J usage is TRBJ1-1; a weak D match, TRBD1 (5 bases). In germline, CDR1 is MNHEY, CDR2 SVGAGI. The V and J ends lost 2 bases and 4 bases respectively, with 11 bases between them. The CDR3 runs 14 residues. CDR3 amino acids: CASSYDSSFTEAFF. CDR3 in DNA: TGTGCCAGCAGTTACGACAGTTCGTTCACTGAAGCTTTCTTT.

The rearrangement joins TRBV6-5 to TRBJ1-1; D unclear. V lost 6 bases and J 5 bases, leaving 16 bases between the germline ends. The germline gives CDR1 MNHEY, CDR2 SVGAGI. The CDR3 runs 14 residues. The CDR3 DNA follows: TGTGCCAGCAGAGAACCGGGAGGGAGGACTGAAGCTTTCTTT. Translated, it gives CASREPGGRTEAFF.

The chain links TRBV25-1 to TRBJ2-2, with D maybe TRBD2 (5 bases). Trimming removed 6 bases at V and 1 base at J, with 15 bases between. Germline values: CDR1 MGHDK, CDR2 SYGVNS. The CDR3 length is 16 residues. CDR3 protein: CASSTSKRGNTGELFF. In DNA, the CDR3 is TGTGCCAGCAGCACCAGCAAACGGGGGAACACCGGGGAGCTGTTTTTT. The full variable domain, in which reference TRBV25-1 and TRBJ2-2 provide the parts outside the CDR3, is EADIYQTPRYLVIGTGKKITLECSQTMGHDKMYWYQQDPGMELHLIHYSYGVNSTEKGDLSSESTVSRIRTEHFPLTLESARPSHTSQYLCASSTSKRGNTGELFFGEGSRLTVL.

This chain connects TRBV7-2 to TRBJ2-2; TRBD2 might be the D (6 bases). V was pared by 5 bases and J by 1 base, with 11 bases between. This CDR3 region has 15 residues. Germline V gene lookup returns CDR1 SGHTA and CDR2 FQGNSA. CDR3 sequence: CASSPSGGNTGELFF. CDR3 bases: TGTGCCAGCAGCCCATCCGGGGGGAACACCGGGGAGCTGTTTTTT. The entire variable domain, with the rest obtained from reference TRBV7-2 and TRBJ2-2, is as follows: GAGVSQSPSNKVTEKGKDVELRCDPISGHTALYWYRQSLGQGLEFLIYFQGNSAPDKSGLPSDRFSAERTGGSVSTLTIQRTQQEDSAVYLCASSPSGGNTGELFFGEGSRLTVL.